The 19 T cell receptor beta chains below all came from one sample that was sequenced in a study of T cells in Graves' hyperthyroidism and ophthalmopathy. TCR beta CDR3 regions were amplified from RNA. HTBI primers were the set used in a first-round RT-PCR of the TCR CDR3. TCRdb re-derived calls from the multiplex PCR reads in MiXCR, one entry per CDR3 protein. The table shows roughly 710,000 distinct CDR3 sequences, with about 35% occurring only once. The sample consisted of blood. All receptors come from a woman aged 40 to 50 with Graves' hyperthyroidism.

The table lists this clonotype with a few counts. This rearrangement joins TRBV7-2 to TRBJ1-5; D is undetermined. Germline CDR1 and CDR2: SGHTA and FQGNSA. CDR3 length: 16 amino acids. V shed 5 bases and J shed 0 bases, with 14 bases lying between them. CDR3 amino acids: CASSPQSVYSNQPQHF. The CDR3 DNA sequence: TGTGCCAGCAGCCCCCAATCCGTTTATAGCAATCAGCCCCAGCATTTT.

The chain uses TRBV7-6 and TRBJ1-1; no firm D call. Germline CDR1 and CDR2: SGHVS and FNYEAQ. V was cut by 4 bases and J by 3 bases, with 9 bases left in between. This CDR3 is 13 amino acids long. The CDR3 loop reads CASSSYGYTEAFF. The CDR3 bases are TGTGCCAGCAGCTCCTACGGATACACTGAAGCTTTCTTT. Full variable domain (missing parts from reference TRBV7-6 and TRBJ1-1): GAGVSQSPRYKVTKRGQDVALRCDPISGHVSLYWYRQALGQGPEFLTYFNYEAQQDKSGLPNDRFSAERPEGSISTLTIQRTEQRDSAMYRCASSSYGYTEAFFGQGTRLTVV.

Turning to this clonotype: The junction departs from the called germline gene at one end, perhaps through a read error. The gene calls are TRBV10-3 and TRBJ2-2, with a weak D call TRBD2 (6 bases). This CDR3 region has 12 residues. Germline V lookup: CDR1 ENHRY, CDR2 SYGVKD. CDR3 bases: TGTGCCAGCAGTGGACTACGGAGGGAGCTGTTTTTT. This encodes CASSGLRRELFF.

The chain is built from TRBV6-1 and TRBJ1-1; the match to TRBD1 covers 9 bases. The CDR3 contains 13 residues. The J segment lost 11 bases and the V segment lost 5 bases, leaving 9 bases of the junction unmatched. From germline, CDR1 is MNHNS and CDR2 SASEGT. CDR3 nucleotide sequence: TGTGCCAGCAGTTTACAGGGGGCGCAGATGGCTTTCTTT. Encoded protein: CASSLQGAQMAFF.

This clonotype was observed once. V and J are TRBV10-3 and TRBJ2-2; the match to TRBD2 covers 10 bases. Looked up from germline, CDR1 is ENHRY and CDR2 is SYGVKD. CDR3 length equals 17 residues. Trimming took 2 bases from V and 3 from J; bases not matched to a gene: 6. Here the CDR3 reads CAISEIASGGDTGELFF. In DNA form, the CDR3 reads TGTGCCATCAGTGAGATCGCTAGCGGGGGTGACACCGGGGAGCTGTTTTTT.

This clonotype was seen at least ten times. The chain has TRBV15 and TRBJ1-5; D perhaps matches TRBD1 (5 bases). The CDR3 runs 16 residues. Germline loops: CDR1 LNHNV, CDR2 YYDKDF (reference sequence). Trimming pared 6 bases from V and 0 bases from J, leaving 15 bases between. This CDR3 is CATRYGATDSNQPQHF. Written as DNA, the CDR3 is TGTGCCACCAGATACGGGGCGACTGATAGCAATCAGCCCCAGCATTTT.

The rearrangement links TRBV9 to TRBJ1-3; TRBD1 might be the D (5 bases). Germline CDR1 is SGDLS and CDR2 is YYNGEE. The CDR3 loop spans 16 amino acids. Deletions cut 0 bases from V and 4 bases from J, with 14 bases between. In DNA, the CDR3 is TGTGCCAGCAGCGTAGCTCGGGGGAACGACGGAAACACCATATATTTT. Residues: CASSVARGNDGNTIYF. Full variable domain (remainder filled in from reference TRBV9 and TRBJ1-3): DSGVTQTPKHLITATGQRVTLRCSPRSGDLSVYWYQQSLDQGLQFLIQYYNGEERAKGNILERFSAQQFPDLHSELNLSSLELGDSALYFCASSVARGNDGNTIYFGEGSWLTVV.

This clonotype showed up just a few times. The CDR3 here is CASSLVGGTQYF. CDR3 nucleotide sequence: TGTGCCAGCAGCTTGGTGGGGGGGACCCAGTACTTC. The chain carries TRBV7-9 and TRBJ2-5, with D maybe TRBD2 (6 bases). The CDR3 runs to 12 residues. The ends were cut back, 3 bases at V and 7 bases at J, with 9 bases in the middle. Germline lookup yields CDR1 SEHNR and CDR2 FQNEAQ (reference sequence).

The chain joins TRBV10-3 to TRBJ2-7; D is possibly TRBD2 (5 bases). This CDR3 comprises 15 residues. The V end lost 10 bases, the J end lost 9 bases, and 28 bases lay between the germline ends. Per the germline V gene, CDR1 is ENHRY and CDR2 is SYGVKD. The CDR3 bases are TGTGCCAGCGAGCCGGGAAAGCGAAGTCGGAACGGGCAGTACTTC. It encodes CASEPGKRSRNGQYF.

This clonotype has only a few counts. The chain has TRBV19 and TRBJ1-4; D possibly corresponds to TRBD1 (6 bases). This CDR3 comprises 15 residues. Germline V gene data show CDR1 as LNHDA and CDR2 as SQIVND (reference sequence). V was clipped by 4 bases and J by 5 bases, with 14 bases between them. Written as DNA, the CDR3 is TGTGCCAGTAGTACCCTGGACAGCAAGAATGAAAAACTGTTTTTT. Amino acids: CASSTLDSKNEKLFF.

Remarks on this clonotype: A much larger clone lies a single base off, so this may be a read error. The J gene is TRBJ2-2, the V gene TRBV11-3, with a possible D match to TRBD1 (5 bases). Germline-derived CDR1 and CDR2 are SGHNT and YENEEA. The CDR3 spans 13 residues. V gave up 8 bases and J gave up 7 bases, with 14 bases separating them. The CDR3 is CASGLLDSGELFF. The CDR3 DNA reads TGTGCCAGCGGCCTGCTAGACAGCGGGGAGCTGTTTTTT.

The table lists this clonotype with a few counts. A read error may explain this, as a much larger clone is one base away. This rearrangement joins TRBV7-2 to TRBJ1-2; D not resolved. Trimming left V 4 bases short and J 6 bases short, with 9 bases between. Germline V CDR1 and CDR2: SGHTA, FQGNSA. This CDR3 region has 12 residues. The CDR3 loop reads CASSSVTDGYTF. CDR3 DNA sequence: TGTGCCAGCAGCTCAGTAACCGATGGCTACACCTTC.

This clonotype was observed many times. The J gene is TRBJ1-5, the V gene TRBV12-3 or TRBV12-4, with TRBD1 identical over 7 bases. V shed 4 bases, J shed 4 bases, and the junction held 4 bases outside the gene matches. The length of the CDR3 is 14 residues. The CDR3 bases are TGTGCCAGCAGTTCGGGACAGCTAAATCAGCCCCAGCATTTT. Protein sequence: CASSSGQLNQPQHF.

This clonotype was found many times. The V gene is TRBV10-3, the J gene TRBJ1-5, with a possible D match to TRBD1 (6 bases). The germline V and J ends were trimmed by 5 bases and 1 base, with 15 bases remaining between them. This CDR3 is built from 16 residues. Germline CDR1 reads ENHRY; CDR2 reads SYGVKD. This CDR3 is CAISSQTGGSNQPQHF. For the CDR3, the DNA is TGTGCCATCAGTTCCCAGACAGGAGGAAGCAATCAGCCCCAGCATTTT.

This clonotype has ten or more counts. V and J are TRBV20-1 and TRBJ1-5; D not resolved. This CDR3 is built from 13 residues. V lost 0 bases, J lost 8 bases, and 11 bases lay in between. The germline V gene has CDR1 DFQATT and CDR2 SNEGSKA (reference sequence). The CDR3 DNA follows: TGCAGTGCTAGAGATCTGGGAGGTGAGCCCCAGCATTTT. It is translated as CSARDLGGEPQHF.

This clonotype was recorded only once. A much more abundant neighbour one base away suggests this may be a read error. The chain employs TRBV25-1 and TRBJ1-3; 8 bases align to TRBD1. With V trimmed by 6 bases and J by 0 bases, 4 bases remained unmatched. The CDR3 is made up of 15 amino acids. The germline CDR1 and CDR2 sequences are MGHDK and SYGVNS. CDR3 nucleotide sequence: TGTGCCAGCAGCGGACAGGGCTACTCTGGAAACACCATATATTTT. Protein sequence: CASSGQGYSGNTIYF.

This clonotype was counted ten times or more. This chain links TRBV13 with TRBJ2-7, with D possibly TRBD2 on 7 matching bases. This CDR3 has 12 amino acids. The V and J ends lost 4 bases and 8 bases respectively, with 12 bases between them. CDR1 is PRHDT and CDR2 is FYEKMQ in the germline V gene (reference sequence). CDR3 protein: CASSSRGDKQYF. Here the CDR3 DNA reads TGTGCCAGCAGCTCACGGGGGGACAAGCAGTACTTC.

This sequence joins TRBV20-1 and TRBJ1-2; perhaps TRBD1 as D (5 bases). This CDR3 spans 12 amino acids. Per the germline V gene, CDR1 is DFQATT and CDR2 is SNEGSKA (reference sequence). The CDR3 DNA sequence: TGCAGGGTGTTGACAGCTAACTATGGCTACACCTTC. It yields the protein CRVLTANYGYTF.

Concerning this clonotype itself: At one of its ends the junction is not consistent with the germline gene, which may arise from a read error. This chain connects TRBV24-1 to TRBJ2-5; 8 bases are shared with TRBD1. Per the germline V gene, CDR1 is KGHDR and CDR2 is SFDVKD. There are 14 residues in the CDR3. The CDR3 DNA reads TGTGCCAGCAGTTGGACAGGGAAACGAGAGACCCAGTACTTC. Amino acid sequence: CASSWTGKRETQYF.